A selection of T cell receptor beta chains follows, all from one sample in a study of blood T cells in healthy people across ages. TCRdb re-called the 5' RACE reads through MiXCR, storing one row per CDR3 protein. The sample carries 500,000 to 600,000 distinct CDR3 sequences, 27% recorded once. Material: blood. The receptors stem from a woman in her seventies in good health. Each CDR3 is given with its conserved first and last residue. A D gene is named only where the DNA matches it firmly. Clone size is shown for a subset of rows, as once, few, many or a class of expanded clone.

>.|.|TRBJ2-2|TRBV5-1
TGCGCCAGCAGCCCACCGCAGGGGCCCGGGGAGCTGTTTTTT
CASSPPQGPGELFF
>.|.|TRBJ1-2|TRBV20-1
TGCAGTGCTTACCCCCCCCGCGGCAACTATGGCTACACCTTC
CSAYPPRGNYGYTF
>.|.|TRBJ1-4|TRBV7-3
TGTGCCACCCCTTGGGTGGCGGGACCTAATGAAAAACTGTTTTTT
CATPWVAGPNEKLFF
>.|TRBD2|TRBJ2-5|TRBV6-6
TGTGCCAGCAGCGAGGGACTAGCGGGATTAAAACAGTACTTC
CASSEGLAGLKQYF
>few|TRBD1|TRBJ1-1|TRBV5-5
TGTGCCAGCAGCCGACAGGGGGGGGGAGACACTGAAGCTTTCTTT
CASSRQGGGDTEAFF
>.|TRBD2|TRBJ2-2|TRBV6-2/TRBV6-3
TGTGCCAGCAGTCCGAAGAGCGGGGGGGCAGGCGGGGAGCTGTTTTTT
CASSPKSGGAGGELFF
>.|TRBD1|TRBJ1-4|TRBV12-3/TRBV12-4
TGTGCCAGCACCCTGACAGGGGCGAGTGAAAAACTGTTTTTT
CASTLTGASEKLFF
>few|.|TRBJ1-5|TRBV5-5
TGTGCCAGCAGCTTGGGGTTCTCCAATCAGCCCCAGCATTTT
CASSLGFSNQPQHF
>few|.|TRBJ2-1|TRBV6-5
TGTGCCAGCAGGGGACTTGCTGAGCAGTTCTTC
CASRGLAEQFF
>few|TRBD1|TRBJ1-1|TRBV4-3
TGCGCCAGCAGCAGACAGGGGGCAGGGTACACTGAAGCTTTCTTT
CASSRQGAGYTEAFF
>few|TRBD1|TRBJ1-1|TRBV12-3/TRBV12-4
TGTGCCAGCACTATGACAGGGGGCCGTGCTGAAGCTTTCTTT
CASTMTGGRAEAFF
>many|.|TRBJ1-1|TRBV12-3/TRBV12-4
TGTGCCAGCAGGATCGACAGCTACACTGAAGCTTTCTTT
CASRIDSYTEAFF
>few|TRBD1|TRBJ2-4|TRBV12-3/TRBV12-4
TGTGCCAGCAGTCTACTGGGACAGATAAACATTCAGTACTTC
CASSLLGQINIQYF
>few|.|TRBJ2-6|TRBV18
TGTGCCAGCTCAGGACGGGGATACACAGAGGGGCCTGGGGCCAACGTCCTGACTTTC
CASSGRGYTEGPGANVLTF
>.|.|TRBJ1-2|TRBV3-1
TGTGCCAGCTCATCAGGCGGGGTCCATGGCTACACCTTC
CASSSGGVHGYTF
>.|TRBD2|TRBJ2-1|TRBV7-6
TGTGCCAGCAGCTTCGGATCGGGGGGGTACGATGAGCAGTTCTTC
CASSFGSGGYDEQFF
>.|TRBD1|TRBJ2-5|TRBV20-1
TGCAGTGCTGACGGGGACAGGGCTGACGAGACCCAGTACTTC
CSADGDRADETQYF
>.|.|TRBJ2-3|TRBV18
TGTGCCAGCTCATCGCAAGGGGTTTTAGGAGATACGCAGTATTTT
CASSSQGVLGDTQYF
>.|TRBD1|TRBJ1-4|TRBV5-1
TGCGCCAGCAGCTTGGGACAGGGGGTAACTAATGAAAAACTGTTTTTT
CASSLGQGVTNEKLFF
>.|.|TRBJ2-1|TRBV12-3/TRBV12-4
TGTGCCAGCAGGGGGGGGGCCTGGAATGAGCAGTTCTTC
CASRGGAWNEQFF
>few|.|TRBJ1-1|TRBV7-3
TGTGCCAGCAGCTTAGGGGGAACGGCTTTCTTT
CASSLGGTAFF
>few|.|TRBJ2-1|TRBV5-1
TGCGCCAGCAGCAGGGTCGACTCGCGGCAAGGGGAGCAGTTCTTC
CASSRVDSRQGEQFF
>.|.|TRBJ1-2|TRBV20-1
TGCAGTGCTATTCTCGGGGGCGCGCACTATGGCTACACCTTC
CSAILGGAHYGYTF
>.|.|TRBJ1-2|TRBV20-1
TGCAGTGCTAGAGACAGGATTACTAACTATGGCTACACCTTC
CSARDRITNYGYTF
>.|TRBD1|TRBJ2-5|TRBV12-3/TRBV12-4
TGTGCCAGCAGGCCCGGGACAGACCAAGAGACCCAGTACTTC
CASRPGTDQETQYF
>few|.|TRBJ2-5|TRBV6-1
TGTGCCAGCAGTGAACCGGGGGGCGGAGAGACCCAGTACTTC
CASSEPGGGETQYF
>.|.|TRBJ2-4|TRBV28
TGTGCCAGCAGTCAGCCCACCGGGGGACTAGCCAAAAACATTCAGTACTTC
CASSQPTGGLAKNIQYF
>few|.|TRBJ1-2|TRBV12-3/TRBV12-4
TGTGCCAGCAGTTTCGCCGGAAGAGGGCCGAACTATGGCTACACCTTC
CASSFAGRGPNYGYTF
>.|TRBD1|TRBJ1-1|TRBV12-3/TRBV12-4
TGTGCCAGCAGTTTAGCGAAGGGGACAGCTGGAATGAACACTGAAGCTTTCTTT
CASSLAKGTAGMNTEAFF
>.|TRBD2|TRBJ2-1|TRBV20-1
TGCAGTGCTGGACTAGCGGGGGGCTCTATCCTCTCCTACAATGAGCAGTTCTTC
CSAGLAGGSILSYNEQFF
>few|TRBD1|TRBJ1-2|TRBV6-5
TGTGCCAGCAGTACACAGGGGGAAGGGCGGTTTGGCTACACCTTC
CASSTQGEGRFGYTF
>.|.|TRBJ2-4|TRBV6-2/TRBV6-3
TGTGCCAGCAGTTACGCTGCCAGGGGTGCCAAAAACATTCAGTACTTC
CASSYAARGAKNIQYF
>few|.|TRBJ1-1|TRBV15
TGTGCCACCAGCACCCCAAACACTGAAGCTTTCTTT
CATSTPNTEAFF
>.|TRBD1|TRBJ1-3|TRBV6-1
TGTGCCAGCAAAAGGGGGACAGGGAGGGATCATTCTGGAAACACCATATATTTT
CASKRGTGRDHSGNTIYF
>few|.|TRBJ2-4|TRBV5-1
TGCGCCAGCAGCGATTCAAACGTAGCCAAAAACATTCAGTACTTC
CASSDSNVAKNIQYF
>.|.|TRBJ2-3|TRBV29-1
TGCAGCTCCAGGGGAAGGGGGACAGATACGCAGTATTTT
CSSRGRGTDTQYF
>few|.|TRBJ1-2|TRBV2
TGTGCCAGCAGCGATAGGAGCACAGGGTATGGCTACACCTTC
CASSDRSTGYGYTF
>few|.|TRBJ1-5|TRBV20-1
TGCAGTGCTAATACAGGGTCGAGCAATCAGCCCCAGCATTTT
CSANTGSSNQPQHF
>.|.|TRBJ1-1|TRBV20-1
TGCAGTGCTGGGGGGCCTGAGGCCACTGAAGCTTTCTTT
CSAGGPEATEAFF
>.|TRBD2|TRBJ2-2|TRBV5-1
TGCGCCAGCAGCACTAGCGGGGGCCATTCCACCGGGGAGCTGTTTTTT
CASSTSGGHSTGELFF
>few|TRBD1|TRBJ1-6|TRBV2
TGTGCCACCTCAATGGGGACAGACTATTCACCCCTCCACTTT
CATSMGTDYSPLHF
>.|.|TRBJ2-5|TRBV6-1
TGTGCCAGCAGTGAAATTCCGGTAAATGAGCAGCTCTTC
CASSEIPVNEQLF
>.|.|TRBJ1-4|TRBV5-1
TGCGCCAGCAGATTACTATGGGGTGAAAAACTGTTTTTT
CASRLLWGEKLFF
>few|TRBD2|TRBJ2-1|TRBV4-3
TGCGCCAGCAGCCTTCAGTGGGGGCGGGGGGCTTTTGAGCAGTTCTTC
CASSLQWGRGAFEQFF
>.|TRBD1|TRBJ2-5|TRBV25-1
TGTGCCAGCAGTGAAGTCAGGGGGCGAGAGACCCAGTACTTC
CASSEVRGRETQYF
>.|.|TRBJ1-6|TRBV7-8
TGTGCCAGCAACTTTCCAAGCTCACCCCTCCACTTT
CASNFPSSPLHF
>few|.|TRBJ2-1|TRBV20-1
TGCAGTGCTAGACTAGGTTTCTCGCACAATGAGCAGTTCTTC
CSARLGFSHNEQFF